This section outlines one T cell receptor beta chain sequence together with its context. What it binds is not known. This specimen comes from a study of graft-versus-host responses after intestinal transplantation. With 3 bases removed from V and 2 bases from J, the gap between germline ends came to 5 bases. The V gene's germline CDR1 is MNHEY and CDR2 SMNVEV (reference sequence). The CDR3 is made up of 13 amino acids. The assay was immunoSEQ multiplex PCR, and TCRdb's table has in-frame clones only and misses some. The sample contains 84,000 or so clones, 85% to 95% of which appear only once. The material was unstimulated CD8+ T cells sorted from spleen or lymph node cells, obtained before transplant. The chain combines TRBV27 with TRBJ1-5, with D perhaps TRBD1 (5 bases). This receptor was identified in a human donor who was the organ donor for an intestinal transplant. DNA of the CDR3: TGTGCCAGCAGTTTCAGGGGCAATCAGCCCCAGCATTTT. Translating gives CASSFRGNQPQHF.